The 19 T cell receptor beta chains below were found in one sample sequenced in a study of blood T cells in healthy people across ages. Combining a sample-barcoded 5' primer with a J-beta primer mix, a second PCR ran for roughly 6 to 12 cycles. TCRdb fed the 5' RACE reads into MiXCR, producing one record per CDR3 protein. The data contain about 830,000 distinct CDR3 sequences, under 80% of them singletons. The specimen was blood. The receptors here all came from a young man in good health.

This clonotype was picked up many times. The chain joins TRBV12-3 or TRBV12-4 to TRBJ2-6; D unclear. Trimming shortened V by 6 bases and J by 2 bases, and 5 bases separated the two germline ends. The CDR3 spans 13 residues. CDR3 bases: TGTGCCAGCAGCACGGCTGGGGCCAACGTCCTGACTTTC. It specifies CASSTAGANVLTF.

The rearrangement uses TRBV20-1 and TRBJ1-2; D may be TRBD1 (6 bases). Germline CDR1 reads DFQATT; CDR2 reads SNEGSKA (reference sequence). This CDR3 is built from 11 residues. CDR3 sequence: CTYRDNYGYTF. The CDR3 nucleotides read TGCACCTACAGGGATAACTATGGCTACACCTTC.

This sequence joins TRBV10-3 and TRBJ1-6; D call uncertain. Looked up from germline, CDR1 is ENHRY and CDR2 is SYGVKD. V was pared by 8 bases and J by 7 bases, with 9 bases between. This CDR3 is built from 12 residues. CDR3 sequence (DNA): TGTGCCATCCGGTCGGTAAATTCACCCCTCCACTTT. It specifies CAIRSVNSPLHF.

This chain links TRBV12-5 with TRBJ2-1; D is possibly TRBD1 or TRBD2 (6 bases each). V shed 7 bases and J shed 0 bases, with 16 bases lying between them. There are 16 residues in the CDR3. Germline V lookup: CDR1 LGHNT, CDR2 FRNRAP. Written as DNA, the CDR3 is TGTGCTAGTGCCCAGGGGCGGGGAGTCTCCTACAATGAGCAGTTCTTC. Its protein is CASAQGRGVSYNEQFF.

This clonotype was counted between two and nine times. V and J are TRBV29-1 and TRBJ2-7; 10 positions agree with TRBD2. This CDR3 region has 14 residues. The J segment lost 0 bases and the V segment lost 6 bases, leaving 5 bases of the junction unmatched. Germline lookup yields CDR1 SQVTM and CDR2 ANQGSEA. The CDR3 DNA is TGCAGCGTCCTACTAGCGGGGAGCTCCTACGAGCAGTACTTC. It is translated as CSVLLAGSSYEQYF.

V gene TRBV7-3 combines with J gene TRBJ2-2; TRBD2 might be the D (6 bases). The CDR3 consists of 16 residues. The germline V gene encodes CDR1 SGHTA and CDR2 FQGTGA. Deletions cut 2 bases from V and 2 bases from J, with 12 bases between. CDR3 loop: CASSLWGELNTGELFF. As DNA, the CDR3 is TGTGCCAGCAGCTTATGGGGGGAACTAAACACCGGGGAGCTGTTTTTT.

The CDR3: CASSDPTSGGGEQFF. The CDR3, as DNA: TGTGCCAGCAGCGACCCGACTAGCGGGGGCGGGGAGCAGTTCTTC. The genes are TRBV9 and TRBJ2-1; 12 positions agree with TRBD2. Per the germline V gene, CDR1 is SGDLS and CDR2 is YYNGEE. The CDR3 length is 15 residues. The J segment lost 10 bases and the V segment lost 3 bases, leaving 8 bases of the junction unmatched.

This chain links TRBV25-1 with TRBJ2-3, with 9 bases fitting TRBD1. The germline V gene has CDR1 MGHDK and CDR2 SYGVNS. V lost 5 bases to trimming and J lost 3 bases; unmatched junction nucleotides: 6. The CDR3 is made up of 15 amino acids. CDR3 sequence: CASSLTGGETDTQYF. The CDR3, as DNA: TGTGCCAGCAGTCTGACAGGGGGAGAAACAGATACGCAGTATTTT.

The chain recombines TRBV7-2 with TRBJ2-7; D may be TRBD1 (5 bases). The J call could be wrong; TRBJ2-5 is a better fit for the DNA end. The CDR3 covers 15 residues. Per germline, CDR1 SGHTA and CDR2 FQGNSA. CDR3 coding DNA: TGTGCCAGCAGCCCAGAACCAGGGTCAATGGAGACCCAGTACTTC. The encoded protein is CASSPEPGSMETQYF.

V and J are TRBV6-5 and TRBJ2-1, with D possibly being TRBD2 (6 bases). The V and J ends lost 9 bases and 9 bases respectively, with 12 bases between them. The V gene's germline CDR1 is MNHEY and CDR2 SVGAGI. The CDR3 is made up of 11 amino acids. The CDR3 DNA follows: TGTGCCAGTGCGGGGTCCGCTGAGCAGTTCTTC. Protein sequence: CASAGSAEQFF.

The genes are TRBV9 and TRBJ2-1; 11 nucleotides line up with TRBD2. The CDR3 contains 17 residues. Germline assignment: CDR1 SGDLS and CDR2 YYNGEE. V lost 3 bases to trimming and J lost 7 bases; unmatched junction nucleotides: 12. CDR3 in amino acids: CASSEDPNSGGANEQFF. CDR3 bases: TGTGCCAGCAGCGAGGACCCCAATAGCGGGGGGGCTAATGAGCAGTTCTTC.

The chain couples TRBV5-5 to TRBJ1-2; the D is unclear. This CDR3 has 14 residues. V lost 4 bases and J 6 bases, leaving 16 bases between the germline ends. Germline lookup yields CDR1 SGHKS and CDR2 YYEKEE (reference sequence). The CDR3 here is CASSPSRGSDGYTF. CDR3 in DNA: TGTGCCAGCAGCCCGTCCCGTGGGAGTGATGGCTACACCTTC.

The sample holds a few counts of this clonotype. This sequence joins TRBV7-8 and TRBJ2-4; D remains ambiguous. The CDR3 loop spans 14 amino acids. Germline V gene data show CDR1 as SGHVS and CDR2 as FQNEAQ. The germline V and J ends were trimmed by 5 bases and 10 bases, with 18 bases remaining between them. CDR3 nucleotides: TGTGCCAGCAGCCATAGACGACATCAAGAGATTCAGTACTTC. The encoded protein is CASSHRRHQEIQYF.

V gene TRBV4-3 combines with J gene TRBJ1-2; D possibly corresponds to TRBD1 (6 bases). Germline assignment: CDR1 LGHNA and CDR2 YSLEER. The CDR3 loop spans 15 amino acids. The V end lost 4 bases, the J end lost 8 bases, and 20 bases lay between the germline ends. The DNA for the CDR3 is TGCGCCAGCAGCCCGATGACAGGCCGACGCGAGGGCTACACCTTC. This gives the protein CASSPMTGRREGYTF.

The rearrangement joins TRBV20-1 to TRBJ1-5, with TRBD1 as a possible D gene (5 bases). Germline V gene lookup returns CDR1 DFQATT and CDR2 SNEGSKA (reference sequence). Trimming stripped 2 bases from V and 0 bases from J, with 11 bases between. The CDR3 totals 15 residues. CDR3 region: CSARRQSNSNQPQHF. The CDR3 coding sequence is TGCAGTGCTAGACGACAGAGTAATAGCAATCAGCCCCAGCATTTT.

This clonotype was counted ten times or more. This chain connects TRBV5-1 to TRBJ2-7, with D hard to call. The CDR3 runs to 13 residues. Deletions cut 0 bases from V and 3 bases from J, with 7 bases between. Germline CDR1 is SGHRS and CDR2 is YFSETQ. The CDR3 nucleotides are TGCGCCAGCAGCTTGGGACAAGACTACGAGCAGTACTTC. Encoded protein: CASSLGQDYEQYF.

This clonotype has a count of ten or more. CDR3 protein: CSAARDRVEEQYF. Written as DNA, the CDR3 is TGCAGCGCCGCCCGGGACAGGGTCGAGGAGCAGTACTTC. The V call is TRBV29-1, the J call TRBJ2-7; 9 bases align to TRBD1. The CDR3 is 13 residues long. V dropped 7 bases and J dropped 7; count of bases not matched to a gene: 11. Germline V gene data show CDR1 as SQVTM and CDR2 as ANQGSEA.

This chain links TRBV12-3 or TRBV12-4 with TRBJ2-2; D may be TRBD1 (6 bases). V lost 10 bases and J 4 bases, leaving 16 bases between the germline ends. The length of the CDR3 is 14 residues. CDR3 region: CATQGNLGTGELFF. The CDR3 DNA follows: TGTGCCACACAGGGAAATTTGGGCACCGGGGAGCTGTTTTTT.

The rearrangement links TRBV11-3 to TRBJ1-1, with TRBD1 matching 11 bases. The V gene's germline CDR1 is SGHNT and CDR2 YENEEA. The CDR3 sequence is 16 residues long. The ends lost 5 bases at V and 3 bases at J; junction bases unmatched: 8. The CDR3 loop reads CASSPGTGGEDTEAFF. The CDR3 DNA reads TGTGCCAGCAGCCCCGGGACAGGGGGAGAGGACACTGAAGCTTTCTTT. Combining the CDR3 with reference TRBV11-3 and TRBJ1-1 gives the whole variable domain EAGVVQSPRYKIIEKKQPVAFWCNPISGHNTLYWYLQNLGQGPELLIRYENEEAVDDSQLPKDRFSAERLKGVDSTLKIQPAELGDSAVYLCASSPGTGGEDTEAFFGQGTRLTVV.